The T cell receptor beta chain under discussion was sequenced for a study of blood T cells in healthy people across ages. Turning to the study itself: Template switching picked up about one barcoded beta molecule for each two T cells. General study findings and limits: Shifts in expanded clonotypes may have been confounded by donor CMV status, which was unknown. Older age coincided with a roughly linear decline in TCR beta diversity per million T cells.

For the second PCR, which ran for about 7 to 12 cycles, a sample-barcoded 5' primer and a J-beta primer mix were used. TCRdb recomputed calls from the 5' RACE reads with MiXCR, one row per CDR3 protein. The table shows 850,000 to 1,300,000 distinct CDR3 sequences, with around 43% occurring only once. This clonotype has only a few counts. Its cognate antigen is unknown. Trimming took off 3 bases at V and 5 bases at J, with 17 bases between the two ends. The CDR3 spans 15 residues. Germline V lookup: CDR1 SGHTA, CDR2 FQGNSA. The chain links TRBV7-2 to TRBJ2-7; tentative D call: TRBD2 (6 bases). The sequenced sample was blood. This TCR derives from a woman aged 55-70 years in good health. The CDR3 loop reads CASSFPGTPGDEQYF. The CDR3 DNA follows: TGTGCCAGCAGCTTCCCCGGGACCCCGGGGGACGAGCAGTACTTC.